In its sample, the clone carrying this T cell receptor (beta chain) was seen once. Its cognate antigen is unknown. V shed 4 bases and J shed 1 base, with 8 bases lying between them. Germline-derived CDR1 and CDR2 are GTSNPN and SVGIG (reference sequence). The CDR3 sequence is 12 residues long. The data are from a study of T cell responses to AZD1222 COVID-19 vaccine. Generated by immunoSEQ multiplex PCR, the TCRdb table keeps only in-frame clones and is missing some. The sample contains 80,000 to 100,000 clones, 85% to 90% of which appear only once. General study findings and limits: Spike-specific TCR repertoires showed rising breadth and depth after two AZD1222 doses.

The V gene is TRBV30, the J gene TRBJ2-7; D gene uncertain. The specimen comprised peripheral blood, sampled on day 0 of MenACWY control vaccination. This TCR came from an adult in good health. As DNA, the CDR3 is TGTGCCTGGACAGGAATTTCCTACGAGCAGTACTTC. Translating gives CAWTGISYEQYF. Combining the CDR3 with reference TRBV30 and TRBJ2-7 gives the whole variable domain SQTIHQWPATLVQPVGSPLSLECTVEGTSNPNLYWYRQAAGRGLQLLFYSVGIGQISSEVPQNLSASRPQDRQFILSSKKLLLSDSGFYLCAWTGISYEQYFGPGTRLTVT.